These T cell receptor beta chains were read from a single sample in a study of CD8 T cells in ankylosing spondylitis. TCRdb called the 5' RACE reads again in MiXCR, with one record for every CDR3 protein. The table records about 840,000 distinct CDR3 sequences, approximately 12% of them present only once. The sample taken for sequencing was blood, either unsorted or a sorted T cell fraction (not recorded which). The source of these receptors is a male donor with ankylosing spondylitis. CDR3s include the opening cysteine and the closing phenylalanine or tryptophan. The order of the fields is CDR3 protein, V gene.

CASSGYPDTQYF	TRBV5-6
CASGWATEAFF	TRBV28
CSARIPAVDIQYF	TRBV20-1
CASSIGTGQVTEAFF	TRBV5-1
CSASGQGNYGYTF	TRBV20-1
CASRLRGGNQPQHF	TRBV5-6
CATSRATPQETQYF	TRBV15
CASSLERAQETQYF	TRBV5-1
CASTDSGTTQETQYF	TRBV2
CASRARQESYEQYF	TRBV2
CASSAAAHALLYNEQFF	TRBV9
CSAREAAGANEQYF	TRBV20-1
CASSVNLVTRGYTF	TRBV9
CSANLPEAGGPTDTQYF	TRBV20-1
CSAGLAGGQETQYF	TRBV20-1
CSASPGLRNQPQHF	TRBV20-1
CSVPGQALYNSPLHF	TRBV20-1
CATSRDGYEQYF	TRBV15
CASSQEGRDLWGNTIYF	TRBV4-2
CASSPSRVSYEQYF	TRBV18
CASSLGIGGTTGELFF	TRBV7-2
CASRPQGTDTQYF	TRBV6-1
CASSARGTEAFF	TRBV9
CASSLFSLAPDTQYF	TRBV5-1
CASSLGAGGPEAFF	TRBV5-1
CTPTGGKTEAFF	TRBV20-1
CASRRDRGNYGYTF	TRBV7-2
CASGLGLAENTGELFF	TRBV9
CSAPNPRDTDTQYF	TRBV20-1
CATSRDSLGDNEQFF	TRBV15
CASSPRGGSYGYTF	TRBV4-2
CSAKQRSSYNSPLHF	TRBV20-1
CASSPLSPVFGGASTDTQYF	TRBV4-3
CASSPQGASSYEQYF	TRBV6-1
CATTEAGNTGELFF	TRBV24-1
CASSVTVDSYEQYF	TRBV9
CASSPPGLHYEQYF	TRBV7-2
CATSAGTDATKQYF	TRBV24-1
CATSGGADNYEQYF	TRBV24-1
CSPTAGGNSPLHF	TRBV20-1
CASLRALQTSGKETQYF	TRBV2
CATSRDSGTEWGNTEAFF	TRBV15
CSTAGGGQPQHF	TRBV29-1
CASSAGLAGPSFEQYF	TRBV10-1
CSATRADYEQYF	TRBV20-1
CSAKLAGGTQETQYF	TRBV20-1
CSARPRAEQQYF	TRBV20-1
CASSLLRDGSEKLFF	TRBV5-6
CASSSQGAAEQYF	TRBV7-9
CASSLPVGQETQYF	TRBV5-1
CASLSSLNTGELFF	TRBV7-2
CSARVWRGETQYF	TRBV20-1
CSVDLDSRNEQFF	TRBV29-1
CASSSSGRARETQYF	TRBV5-1
CASSQRTSRDGELFF	TRBV12-3/TRBV12-4